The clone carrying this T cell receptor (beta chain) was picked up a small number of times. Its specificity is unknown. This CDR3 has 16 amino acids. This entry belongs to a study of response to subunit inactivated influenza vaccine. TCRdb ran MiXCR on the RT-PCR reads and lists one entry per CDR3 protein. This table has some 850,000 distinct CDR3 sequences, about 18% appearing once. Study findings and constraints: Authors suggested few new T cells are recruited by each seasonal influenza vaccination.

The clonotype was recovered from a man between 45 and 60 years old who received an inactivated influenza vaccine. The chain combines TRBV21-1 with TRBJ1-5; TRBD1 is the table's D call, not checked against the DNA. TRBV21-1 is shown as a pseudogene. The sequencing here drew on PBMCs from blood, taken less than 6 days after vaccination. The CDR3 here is CASSKEYQGIPQPQHF. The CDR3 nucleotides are TGTGCCAGCAGCAAGGAGTATCAGGGAATTCCTCAGCCCCAGCATTTT.